The 20 T cell receptor beta chains below come from one sample, sequenced in a study of blood T cell repertoires in COVID-19. Data came from immunoSEQ multiplex PCR; TCRdb stores just in-frame clones and leaves some out. This sample has about 140,000 clones, with 80% to 85% found just once. The sample was peripheral blood. The receptors here all came from a human donor in a cohort sampled during active COVID-19.

The chain employs TRBV11-2 and TRBJ2-2; D may be TRBD1 (5 bases). Germline loops: CDR1 SGHAT, CDR2 FQNNGV. The CDR3 is 11 residues long. Trimming removed 2 bases at V and 14 bases at J, with 9 bases between. This CDR3 is CASSLQGILFF. The CDR3 nucleotides read TGTGCCAGCAGCTTACAGGGAATACTGTTTTTT.

The rearrangement joins TRBV27 to TRBJ2-6; D perhaps matches TRBD1 (6 bases). Germline V CDR1 and CDR2: MNHEY, SMNVEV (reference sequence). CDR3 length equals 15 residues. Between the trimmed V and J ends, which lost 7 bases and 1 base, there was a span of 11 bases. CDR3 amino acids: CASTNTGSGANVLTF. The CDR3 DNA sequence: TGTGCCAGCACCAACACAGGGTCTGGGGCCAACGTCCTGACTTTC.

The chain employs TRBV20-1 and TRBJ2-1, with a tentative D call TRBD1 (5 bases). V lost 3 bases to trimming and J lost 3 bases, with 12 bases between them. Germline-derived CDR1 and CDR2 are DFQATT and SNEGSKA (reference sequence). The CDR3 has 14 residues. DNA for the CDR3: TGCAGTGCTAGTCTCCAGGGTGGCTACAATGAGCAGTTCTTC. Encoded protein: CSASLQGGYNEQFF.

V usage is TRBV7-9 and J usage is TRBJ2-1; weak D call: TRBD2 (6 bases). CDR1 and CDR2 (germline): SEHNR, FQNEAQ (reference sequence). V shed 3 bases and J shed 10 bases, with 25 bases lying between them. The CDR3 is 17 amino acids. CDR3 residues: CASSFVRERVKPGEQFF. Written as DNA, the CDR3 is TGTGCCAGCAGCTTTGTACGCGAGCGGGTCAAACCCGGGGAGCAGTTCTTC.

This clone was detected a few times. CDR3 bases: TGTGCCAGCAGCTATCAAGATCAGATCTATGGCTACACCTTC. Its protein is CASSYQDQIYGYTF. This sequence joins TRBV11-3 and TRBJ1-2; the D is unclear. Trimming stripped 4 bases from V and 4 bases from J, with 13 bases between. CDR1 SGHNT and CDR2 YENEEA come from the germline V gene. This CDR3 is built from 14 residues.

This clone has only one observation. V is TRBV4-1 and J is TRBJ2-2; 9 nucleotides align to TRBD2. Trimming removed 7 bases from V and 4 bases from J; junction bases left unmatched: 10. The CDR3 totals 16 residues. In germline, CDR1 is MGHRA, CDR2 YSYEKL. CDR3 in amino acids: CASTLYGSGGTGELFF. CDR3 DNA: TGCGCCAGCACTCTTTATGGTAGCGGGGGCACCGGGGAGCTGTTTTTT.

J is TRBJ1-2 and V is TRBV6-6; D is undetermined. The V end was cut by 4 bases, the J end by 4 bases, with 13 bases between. The CDR3 totals 14 residues. CDR1 and CDR2 (germline): MNHNY, SVGAGI (reference sequence). The CDR3 here is CASSSPTNRYGYTF. The CDR3 coding sequence is TGTGCCAGCAGTTCCCCTACTAATCGCTATGGCTACACCTTC.

This clone was observed a single time. This rearrangement joins TRBV2 to TRBJ2-2; the match to TRBD2 covers 16 bases. The CDR3 is made up of 18 amino acids. V gave up 7 bases and J gave up 4 bases; unmatched junction bases: 9. The germline gives CDR1 SNHLY, CDR2 FYNNEI. The DNA for the CDR3 is TGTGCCAGCACTGAGGGACTAGCGGGGGGGCCGGGCACCGGGGAGCTGTTTTTT. This codes for CASTEGLAGGPGTGELFF.

V usage is TRBV5-1 and J usage is TRBJ2-7, with TRBD1 matching over 8 bases. V was clipped by 4 bases and J by 0 bases; unmatched bases: 6. This CDR3 is built from 15 residues. The germline V gene has CDR1 SGHRS and CDR2 YFSETQ. CDR3 in amino acids: CASSRDRFSSYEQYF. The CDR3 DNA reads TGCGCCAGCAGCAGGGACAGGTTCAGCTCCTACGAGCAGTACTTC.

The V and J genes are TRBV5-1 and TRBJ1-5; the match to TRBD1 covers 8 bases. The trim removed 0 bases at V and 6 bases at J, leaving 2 bases unmatched. CDR3 length: 14 amino acids. Germline lookup yields CDR1 SGHRS and CDR2 YFSETQ. CDR3 nucleotide sequence: TGCGCCAGCAGCTTGGACAGGGGGATTCAGCCCCAGCATTTT. It is translated as CASSLDRGIQPQHF.

The chain links TRBV10-3 to TRBJ2-7; no clear D. In germline, CDR1 is ENHRY, CDR2 SYGVKD. The length of the CDR3 is 14 residues. V shed 2 bases and J shed 0 bases, with 8 bases lying between them. CDR3 amino acids: CAISETQDSYEQYF. The CDR3 region has the DNA TGTGCCATCAGTGAGACCCAGGACTCCTACGAGCAGTACTTC.

This chain uses TRBV20-1 with TRBJ2-7; D ambiguous. The CDR3 runs 11 residues. Germline loops: CDR1 DFQATT, CDR2 SNEGSKA (reference sequence). CDR3 in DNA: TGCAGGGTGGCAGGCCCCTACGAGCAGTACTTC. As protein: CRVAGPYEQYF.

The chain recombines TRBV5-1 with TRBJ1-2; TRBD1 aligns across 8 bases. Looked up from germline, CDR1 is SGHRS and CDR2 is YFSETQ. V trimming: 0 bases; J trimming: 4 bases; junction bases outside the gene matches: 5. There are 15 residues in the CDR3. The CDR3 sequence is CASSLGDRSAYGYTF. The CDR3 nucleotides are TGCGCCAGCAGCTTGGGGGACAGGTCGGCCTATGGCTACACCTTC. The full variable domain, with the rest looked up from reference TRBV5-1 and TRBJ1-2, is KAGVTQTPRYLIKTRGQQVTLSCSPISGHRSVSWYQQTPGQGLQFLFEYFSETQRNKGNFPGRFSGRQFSNSRSEMNVSTLELGDSALYLCASSLGDRSAYGYTFGSGTRLTVV.

The chain employs TRBV2 and TRBJ2-7; D is possibly TRBD2 (6 bases). The CDR3 spans 14 residues. V was clipped by 6 bases and J by 0 bases, with 12 bases between them. Germline values: CDR1 SNHLY, CDR2 FYNNEI. The chain's CDR3 is CASSTSGSSYEQYF. The CDR3 coding sequence is TGTGCCAGCAGCACCTCCGGGAGCTCCTACGAGCAGTACTTC.

The chain carries TRBV4-1 and TRBJ1-2; D gene unclear. The CDR3 is 15 amino acids. Per germline, CDR1 MGHRA and CDR2 YSYEKL. V gave up 3 bases and J gave up 4 bases, with 15 bases separating them. The CDR3 spells CASSQSRVTSYGYTF. CDR3 in DNA: TGCGCCAGCAGCCAGAGTAGGGTGACTAGCTATGGCTACACCTTC.

The J gene is TRBJ1-6, the V gene TRBV28, with D unclear. Trimming stripped 6 bases from V and 6 bases from J, with 18 bases between. This CDR3 region has 16 residues. From germline, CDR1 is MDHEN and CDR2 SYDVKM. The CDR3: CASRSSRLAVNSPLHF. The CDR3 bases are TGTGCCAGCAGGTCCTCTAGGCTAGCAGTTAATTCACCCCTCCACTTT.

The chain recombines TRBV27 with TRBJ1-5; tentative D call: TRBD1 (6 bases). This CDR3 is built from 17 residues. V lost 6 bases to trimming and J lost 2 bases, with 20 bases between them. Germline V gene sequence: CDR1 MNHEY, CDR2 SMNVEV (reference sequence). The CDR3 loop is CASSAVGQFGGNQPQHF. CDR3 bases: TGTGCCAGCAGCGCCGTCGGACAGTTCGGTGGCAATCAGCCCCAGCATTTT.

V usage is TRBV2 and J usage is TRBJ2-7; 10 bases are shared with TRBD1. Germline CDR1 SNHLY, CDR2 FYNNEI. This CDR3 contains 15 residues. Trimming cost V 2 bases and J 6 bases; bases outside gene matches: 7. The CDR3: CASSERDRGLGEQYF. Here the CDR3 DNA reads TGTGCCAGCAGTGAACGGGACAGGGGCTTGGGCGAGCAGTACTTC.

This chain joins TRBV2 and TRBJ1-5, with D possibly being TRBD1 (6 bases). Germline loops: CDR1 SNHLY, CDR2 FYNNEI. The CDR3 runs 11 residues. V was clipped by 6 bases and J by 7 bases, with 7 bases between them. CDR3 in DNA: TGTGCCAGCAGGGGGGCCCAGCCCCAGCATTTT. Amino acids: CASRGAQPQHF.

The CDR3 here is CASSQSPWGLPVSSSYNEQFF. Here the CDR3 DNA reads TGTGCCAGCAGCCAATCTCCATGGGGACTCCCCGTCTCAAGCTCCTACAATGAGCAGTTCTTC. The chain combines TRBV3-1 (or the pseudogene TRBV3-2) with TRBJ2-1, with D possibly TRBD2 on 6 matching bases. Trimming took 2 bases from V and 0 from J, leaving 26 bases between them. The germline CDR1 and CDR2 sequences are LGHDT and YNNKEL (reference sequence). The CDR3 contains 21 residues.